The present TCR beta chain was sequenced within a study of T cells after yellow fever vaccination. Study details: SMART-Seq v4 Ultra Low Input handled preparation of low-cell-number fractions. Findings and caveats of the study: Sorted repertoires could include abundant contaminating clonotypes from bulk cells. Post-booster reappearance was seen for most primary-vaccination clones (nearly 97% CD4, 75% to 90% CD8).

The CDR3 is 8 amino acids. Germline CDR1 and CDR2: SEHNR and FQNEAQ (reference sequence). This clonotype has more than one count but fewer than ten. What it binds is not known. Relative to the germline gene, one junction end is altered; a read error may explain this. TCRdb fed the 5' RACE reads into MiXCR, producing one record per CDR3 protein. This sample has hundreds of thousands of distinct CDR3 sequences, with about 12% found just once. The chain employs TRBV7-9 and TRBJ2-1; D possibly uses TRBD1 or TRBD2 (5 bases each). Sequencing was performed on PBMCs, taken on the day of the yellow fever booster vaccination. This TCR came from a man younger than 40 who received the YFV17D yellow fever vaccine. The DNA for the CDR3 is TGTGCCACCTTGGGACCCCTCTTC. It translates to CATLGPLF.